This TCR beta chain was identified in a study of Ad26.COV2.S vaccination and SARS-CoV-2 variants. Study overall: Ad26.COV2.S given intramuscularly, once or twice 56 days apart.

The CDR3 covers 15 residues. Trimming removed 1 base at V and 3 bases at J, with 12 bases between. Germline loops: CDR1 SGHRS, CDR2 YFSETQ. Treatment: about 20 received Ad26.COV2.S at low or high dose, single or two shots; five or six received placebo; per-sample allocation not given. Sample collection was performed on day 63 after the first vaccine or placebo injection. An Ad26 vector expressing Wuhan-strain SARS-CoV-2 spike constituted the vaccine. In the case of this clone: What it binds is not known. Other DNA sequences in this sample translate to the same CDR3.

Study results and limitations: It was vaccine recipients, not placebo recipients, who had the higher spike-specific TCR breadth. Possible underestimation of total T cell responses by the TCR breadth and depth analyses was noted.

Measured with immunoSEQ multiplex PCR; TCRdb has only the in-frame clones, and not every one. The sample records approximately 480,000 clones, approximately 88% being singletons. The sequenced sample was peripheral blood, obtained in a trial of Ad26.COV2.S vaccine versus placebo. The clonotype originates from a person aged 18-65 years who received the Ad26.COV2.S COVID-19 vaccine or a placebo. The V and J genes are TRBV5-1 and TRBJ2-3; TRBD2 is a possible D gene (5 bases). The CDR3 here is CASSLRGMGTDTQYF. CDR3 sequence (DNA): TGCGCCAGCAGCTTGCGAGGGATGGGTACAGATACGCAGTATTTT.